This entry lists 23 T cell receptor beta chains sequenced from one sample in a study of control samples from healthy donors and cancer patients. Sequencing used immunoSEQ multiplex PCR; TCRdb keeps in-frame clones, though not all of them. The sample has approximately 140,000 clones; approximately 93% are singletons. The specimen was blood. The receptors stem from a man aged 18 to 29 in good health.

The rearrangement joins TRBV20-1 to TRBJ2-1; D is undetermined. Germline CDR1 reads DFQATT; CDR2 reads SNEGSKA (reference sequence). The CDR3 has 11 residues. V was trimmed by 3 bases and J by 9 bases, leaving 9 bases between them. The CDR3 bases are TGCAGTGCTAGGGGGTATCTTGAGCAGTTCTTC. This codes for CSARGYLEQFF.

This chain connects TRBV18 to TRBJ1-5; 7 nucleotides line up with TRBD1. The CDR3 runs to 14 residues. Germline V gene sequence: CDR1 KGHSH, CDR2 LQKENI. V shed 2 bases and J 5 bases; nucleotides not matched to a gene: 3. For the CDR3, the DNA is TGTGCCAGCTCACCATCAGGGACAGATCAGCCCCAGCATTTT. Its protein product is CASSPSGTDQPQHF.

This clone was seen once. This chain uses TRBV5-6 with TRBJ1-1, with no clear D. Per the germline V gene, CDR1 is SGHDT and CDR2 is YYEEEE. V lost 1 base, J lost 6 bases, and 10 bases lay in between. The CDR3 length is 13 residues. The DNA for the CDR3 is TGTGCCAGCAGCTTGTCTGCCGGGGCTGAAGCTTTCTTT. It translates to CASSLSAGAEAFF.

The chain couples TRBV9 to TRBJ1-1; 7 bases line up with TRBD1. The ends lost 4 bases at V and 4 bases at J; junction bases unmatched: 13. The CDR3 has 16 amino acids. Germline values: CDR1 SGDLS, CDR2 YYNGEE. CDR3 sequence reads: CASSPQTGAGATEAFF. The CDR3 region has the DNA TGTGCCAGCAGCCCCCAAACAGGGGCTGGTGCCACTGAAGCTTTCTTT.

The chain has TRBV28 and TRBJ1-5; no firm D call. CDR1 and CDR2 from the germline V gene are MDHEN and SYDVKM. There are 15 residues in the CDR3. Trimming left V 2 bases short and J 0 bases short, with 8 bases between. In nucleotides, the CDR3 is TGTGCCAGCAGTTTAGGAGGGTATAGCAATCAGCCCCAGCATTTT. Translating it yields CASSLGGYSNQPQHF.

The rearrangement uses TRBV29-1 and TRBJ2-1, with TRBD2 matching 7 bases. J gave up 4 bases and V 0 bases, and 3 bases lay outside the gene matches. The length of the CDR3 is 14 residues. CDR1 and CDR2 from the germline V gene are SQVTM and ANQGSEA. The CDR3 here is CSVEDRGGYNEQFF. The CDR3 coding sequence is TGCAGCGTTGAAGATCGGGGAGGGTACAATGAGCAGTTCTTC.

The chain has TRBV7-3 and TRBJ1-1, with a possible D match to TRBD1 (5 bases). The CDR3 totals 14 residues. Trimming cost V 2 bases and J 1 base, with 8 bases left between them. CDR1 and CDR2 from the germline V gene are SGHTA and FQGTGA. Here the CDR3 reads CASSLDSPNTEAFF. For the CDR3, the DNA is TGTGCCAGCAGCTTAGACAGCCCGAACACTGAAGCTTTCTTT. Full variable domain (outside the CDR3, taken from reference TRBV7-3 and TRBJ1-1): GAGVSQTPSNKVTEKGKYVELRCDPISGHTALYWYRQSLGQGPEFLIYFQGTGAADDSGLPNDRFFAVRPEGSVSTLKIQRTERGDSAVYLCASSLDSPNTEAFFGQGTRLTVV.

V and J are TRBV7-9 and TRBJ2-5; 7 positions match TRBD1. This CDR3 spans 14 amino acids. Trimming took 4 bases from V and 9 from J; bases not matched to a gene: 11. Per the germline V gene, CDR1 is SEHNR and CDR2 is FQNEAQ (reference sequence). This CDR3 reads CASSSLTGKGAQYF. CDR3 nucleotide sequence: TGTGCCAGCAGCTCGCTGACAGGGAAAGGGGCCCAGTACTTC. Filled out from reference TRBV7-9 and TRBJ2-5, the complete variable domain reads DTGVSQNPRHKITKRGQNVTFRCDPISEHNRLYWYRQTLGQGPEFLTYFQNEAQLEKSRLLSDRFSAERPKGSFSTLEIQRTEQGDSAMYLCASSSLTGKGAQYFGPGTRLLVL.

The CDR3 bases are TGTGCCAGCTCAGCGCAGGTCCCGACTTCCGCGGGAGAGCAGTACTTC. It yields the protein CASSAQVPTSAGEQYF. This chain links TRBV18 with TRBJ2-7, with D maybe TRBD2 (6 bases). The CDR3 consists of 16 residues. Germline values: CDR1 KGHSH, CDR2 LQKENI. V lost 5 bases to trimming and J lost 7 bases, with 24 bases between them.

V usage is TRBV5-1 and J usage is TRBJ2-7; 7 bases match TRBD2. Losses at the gene ends were 4 bases for V and 4 bases for J; bases not matched to a gene: 11. Germline lookup yields CDR1 SGHRS and CDR2 YFSETQ. The length of the CDR3 is 15 residues. The chain's CDR3 is CASSLAAQVGYEQYF. CDR3 in DNA: TGCGCCAGCAGCCTAGCGGCGCAGGTAGGTTACGAGCAGTACTTC.

In DNA form, the CDR3 reads TGTGCCAGCAGCTTCACCGGCGCGGGCGACGAGCAGTACTTC. This gives the protein CASSFTGAGDEQYF. The V call is TRBV11-2, the J call TRBJ2-7, with D perhaps matching TRBD2 (5 bases). Trimming left V 3 bases short and J 5 bases short, with 14 bases between. The germline gives CDR1 SGHAT, CDR2 FQNNGV. The CDR3 loop spans 14 amino acids.

The J gene is TRBJ2-2, the V gene TRBV28; TRBD2 aligns across 7 bases. There are 17 residues in the CDR3. Per germline, CDR1 MDHEN and CDR2 SYDVKM. V lost 0 bases, J lost 5 bases, and 9 bases stayed unmatched. Written as DNA, the CDR3 is TGTGCCAGCAGTTTATGGCGGGAGACCTCGGGGACCGGGGAGCTGTTTTTT. Translation gives CASSLWRETSGTGELFF.

With respect to this clone: Other DNA sequences within the sample encode an identical CDR3. This chain joins TRBV7-3 and TRBJ2-3, with D perhaps matching TRBD1 (6 bases). Per germline, CDR1 SGHTA and CDR2 FQGTGA. The CDR3 totals 14 residues. V shed 4 bases and J shed 4 bases, with 12 bases lying between them. Here the CDR3 reads CASSSTGGADTQYF. As DNA, the CDR3 is TGTGCCAGCAGCTCGACAGGAGGCGCAGATACGCAGTATTTT.

The chain couples TRBV12-5 to TRBJ2-6; 12 bases line up with TRBD1. The junction had 10 bases not matched to a gene; V was cut back by 5 bases and J by 2 bases. This CDR3 is built from 19 residues. Germline V gene sequence: CDR1 LGHNT, CDR2 FRNRAP. The CDR3 here is CASGTAGTGGFTGANVLTF. The CDR3 bases are TGTGCTAGTGGTACCGCCGGGACAGGGGGCTTTACTGGGGCCAACGTCCTGACTTTC.

V gene TRBV19 combines with J gene TRBJ2-7; 7 nucleotides line up with TRBD1. The junction had 5 bases not matched to a gene; V was cut back by 5 bases and J by 1 base. Germline V lookup: CDR1 LNHDA, CDR2 SQIVND (reference sequence). The CDR3 runs to 14 residues. The CDR3 region has the DNA TGTGCCAGTAGTGCCGCGACAGGGTCCTACGAGCAGTACTTC. Translation gives CASSAATGSYEQYF.

The chain recombines TRBV7-9 with TRBJ1-1; D is uncertain. Trimming took 1 base from V and 5 from J, leaving 5 bases between them. Germline values: CDR1 SEHNR, CDR2 FQNEAQ (reference sequence). The CDR3 runs 12 residues. CDR3 in DNA: TGTGCCAGCAGCTTAGGTAAGACTGAAGCTTTCTTT. It codes for CASSLGKTEAFF.

This chain connects TRBV6-5 to TRBJ1-6; tentatively, D is TRBD1 (5 bases). Between the trimmed V and J ends, which lost 5 bases and 8 bases, there was a span of 10 bases. The CDR3 length is 13 residues. Germline V gene data show CDR1 as MNHEY and CDR2 as SVGAGI. CDR3 sequence: CASSTGAYSPLHF. The CDR3, as DNA: TGTGCCAGCAGTACTGGGGCGTATTCACCCCTCCACTTT.

The V call is TRBV4-2, the J call TRBJ2-5; D possibly corresponds to TRBD1 (6 bases). The CDR3 runs to 14 residues. V lost 2 bases, J lost 6 bases, and 13 bases lay in between. CDR1 LGHNA and CDR2 YNFKEQ come from the germline V gene. CDR3 bases: TGTGCCAGCAGCCAATCTGGGGGCGTCCAGACCCAGTACTTC. It encodes CASSQSGGVQTQYF.

V and J are TRBV18 and TRBJ1-1, with D possibly matching TRBD1 (5 bases). V lost 3 bases, J lost 6 bases, and 20 bases lay in between. The germline gives CDR1 KGHSH, CDR2 LQKENI. The CDR3 length is 16 residues. The CDR3 sequence: CASSPNVEGFKAEAFF. For the CDR3, the DNA is TGTGCCAGCTCACCGAACGTGGAGGGGTTTAAGGCTGAAGCTTTCTTT.

V is TRBV5-1 and J is TRBJ1-3; maybe TRBD1 (6 bases). V lost 3 bases, J lost 3 bases, and 16 bases lay in between. The CDR3 is 16 amino acids. Germline-derived CDR1 and CDR2 are SGHRS and YFSETQ. The CDR3 DNA reads TGCGCCAGCAGCTCGACCGCGGGGGGGCATGGAAACACCATATATTTT. It is translated as CASSSTAGGHGNTIYF.

This chain links TRBV7-2 with TRBJ2-3; 9 nucleotides match TRBD2. CDR1 SGHTA and CDR2 FQGNSA come from the germline V gene. CDR3 length equals 16 residues. J lost 8 bases, V lost 10 bases, and 19 bases had no gene match. In nucleotides, the CDR3 is TGTGCCACCCGGAGGGTAGCGGGGGCCCATAGGGGTACGCAGTATTTT. Translating it yields CATRRVAGAHRGTQYF.

V usage is TRBV7-2 and J usage is TRBJ2-1, with 13 bases matching TRBD2. The CDR3 length is 16 residues. Germline trimming cut 8 bases from V and 4 bases from J; bases unmatched to any gene: 8. Per germline, CDR1 SGHTA and CDR2 FQGNSA. CDR3 sequence reads: CASVPATSGRYNEQFF. Here the CDR3 DNA reads TGTGCCAGCGTTCCTGCGACTAGCGGGAGGTACAATGAGCAGTTCTTC.

This sequence joins TRBV28 and TRBJ1-5, with TRBD1 identical over 8 bases. The trim removed 4 bases at V and 6 bases at J, leaving 5 bases unmatched. This CDR3 has 14 residues. Looked up from germline, CDR1 is MDHEN and CDR2 is SYDVKM. The DNA for the CDR3 is TGTGCCAGCAGTTCCCAGGGGGCAGCTCAGCCCCAGCATTTT. Translated: CASSSQGAAQPQHF.